Listed below are T cell receptor beta chains from one sample, sequenced in a study of cytomegalovirus exposure and HLA in healthy donors. The method was immunoSEQ multiplex PCR; TCRdb's version includes in-frame clones alone and lacks a portion of them. The table includes about 160,000 clones, around 85% detected once. The specimen sequenced was PBMCs. All receptors derive from a boy aged 2-9 years in good health and CMV-seronegative. The CDR3 runs from the conserved cysteine through the conserved F or W. A D gene is named only where the DNA matches it firmly. Size is stated for part of the rows, as once, few or many counts, or as a class when the clone is expanded.

NA | 14 | TRBJ1-1 | TRBD1 | TRBV5-4 | CASTPGQWNTEAFF | TGCGCCAGCACCCCGGGACAGTGGAACACTGAAGCTTTCTTT
NA | 15 | TRBJ2-1 | TRBD1 | TRBV19 | CASRNEGTGRNEQFF | TGTGCCAGTAGGAATGAAGGGACAGGGAGGAATGAGCAGTTCTTC
NA | 15 | TRBJ2-3 | NA | TRBV7-9 | CASSFSEVSTDTQYF | TGTGCCAGCAGCTTCTCGGAGGTTAGCACAGATACGCAGTATTTT
NA | 15 | TRBJ2-1 | TRBD2 | TRBV6-1 | CASSETPAGYNEQFF | TGTGCCAGCAGTGAAACCCCAGCGGGGTACAATGAGCAGTTCTTC
few | 15 | TRBJ2-3 | TRBD2 | TRBV9 | CASSGLAGSTDTQYF | TGTGCCAGCAGCGGACTAGCGGGGAGCACAGATACGCAGTATTTT
NA | 14 | TRBJ2-2 | TRBD1 | TRBV19 | CASSPRGRAGELFF | TGTGCCAGTAGTCCGAGGGGGCGCGCCGGGGAGCTGTTTTTT
NA | 19 | TRBJ1-3 | NA | TRBV5-5 | CASSFRIWLGTISGNTIYF | TGTGCCAGCAGCTTCCGTATCTGGTTGGGCACGATCTCTGGAAACACCATATATTTT
NA | 14 | TRBJ1-1 | NA | TRBV9 | CASSVVGDNTEAFF | TGTGCCAGCAGCGTAGTAGGGGATAACACTGAAGCTTTCTTT
NA | 13 | TRBJ1-1 | NA | TRBV2 | CASIQSRNTEAFF | TGTGCCAGCATTCAAAGCCGGAACACTGAAGCTTTCTTT
NA | 14 | TRBJ2-3 | TRBD2 | TRBV4-2 | CASSQDLAGNTQYF | TGTGCCAGCAGCCAAGATTTAGCGGGAAATACGCAGTATTTT
NA | 14 | TRBJ2-5 | TRBD2 | TRBV15 | CATSRRLGGETQYF | TGTGCCACCAGCCGCCGACTGGGAGGGGAGACCCAGTACTTC
NA | 14 | TRBJ1-3 | NA | TRBV5-6 | CATQPTGFGNAIYF | TGTGCCACCCAACCAACAGGGTTTGGAAACGCCATATATTTT
NA | 14 | TRBJ2-5 | TRBD2 | TRBV6-6 | CASSSLASVETQYF | TGTGCCAGCAGTTCACTAGCGAGTGTGGAGACCCAGTACTTC
NA | 13 | TRBJ2-3 | NA | TRBV6-5 | CASSEAGADTQYF | TGTGCCAGCAGTGAAGCAGGGGCAGATACGCAGTATTTT
once | 13 | TRBJ1-1 | NA | TRBV6-1 | CASSGGGKAEAFF | TGTGCCAGCAGTGGGGGGGGGAAGGCTGAAGCTTTCTTT
NA | 14 | TRBJ2-7 | NA | TRBV13 | CASSFITGSYEQYF | TGTGCCAGCAGCTTCATCACGGGATCCTACGAGCAGTACTTC
NA | 12 | TRBJ1-1 | NA | TRBV5-8 | CASSPGGRKAFF | TGTGCCAGCAGCCCCGGGGGAAGGAAGGCTTTCTTT
few | 13 | TRBJ1-2 | NA | TRBV28 | CASSLYTGYGYTF | TGTGCCAGCAGTTTGTACACAGGGTATGGCTACACCTTC
NA | 17 | TRBJ1-4 | NA | TRBV5-1 | CASSLDVTGGANEKLFF | TGCGCCAGCAGCTTGGACGTCACAGGTGGGGCTAATGAAAAACTGTTTTTT
NA | 14 | TRBJ2-5 | NA | TRBV5-5 | CASSLVAVQETQYF | TGTGCCAGCAGCCTAGTGGCTGTCCAAGAGACCCAGTACTTC
NA | 15 | TRBJ2-1 | TRBD2 | TRBV9 | CASSGGLAGGREQFF | TGTGCCAGCAGCGGGGGACTAGCGGGGGGGCGGGAGCAGTTCTTC
NA | 17 | TRBJ2-7 | NA | TRBV4-2 | CASSQERIDASTYEQYF | TGTGCCAGCAGCCAAGAGAGGATCGACGCCAGTACCTACGAGCAGTACTTC
NA | 15 | TRBJ1-4 | NA | TRBV28 | CASSSRGATNEKLFF | TGTGCCAGCAGTTCCAGGGGCGCAACTAATGAAAAACTGTTTTTT
NA | 14 | TRBJ2-2 | NA | TRBV29-1 | CSVAQAVNTGELFF | TGCAGCGTTGCGCAGGCTGTGAACACCGGGGAGCTGTTTTTT
NA | 11 | TRBJ1-1 | NA | TRBV20-1 | CSAVRDTEAFF | TGCAGTGCTGTCCGGGACACTGAAGCTTTCTTT
NA | 14 | TRBJ1-2 | NA | TRBV6-5 | CASSYGQGLGGYTF | TGTGCCAGCAGTTACGGGCAGGGTTTAGGTGGCTACACCTTC
NA | 13 | TRBJ1-1 | NA | TRBV27 | CASSRAGDTEAFF | TGTGCCAGCAGTAGGGCGGGGGACACTGAAGCTTTCTTT